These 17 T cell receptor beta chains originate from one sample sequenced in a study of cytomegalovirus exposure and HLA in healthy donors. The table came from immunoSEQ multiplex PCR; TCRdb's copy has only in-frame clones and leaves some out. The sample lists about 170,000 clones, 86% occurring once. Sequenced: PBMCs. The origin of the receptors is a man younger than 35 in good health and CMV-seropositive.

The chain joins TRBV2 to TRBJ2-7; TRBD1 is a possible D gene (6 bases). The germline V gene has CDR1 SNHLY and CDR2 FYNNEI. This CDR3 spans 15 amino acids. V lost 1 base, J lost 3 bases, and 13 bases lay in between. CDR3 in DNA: TGTGCCAGCAGTGAAGGTGACAGGCATTACTACGAGCAGTACTTC. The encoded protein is CASSEGDRHYYEQYF.

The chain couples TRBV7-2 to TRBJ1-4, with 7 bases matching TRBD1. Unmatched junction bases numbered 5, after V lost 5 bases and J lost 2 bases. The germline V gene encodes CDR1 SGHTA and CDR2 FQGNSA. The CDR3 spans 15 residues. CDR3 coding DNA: TGTGCCAGCAGCCCGAGGGGGCCGACTAATGAAAAACTGTTTTTT. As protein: CASSPRGPTNEKLFF.

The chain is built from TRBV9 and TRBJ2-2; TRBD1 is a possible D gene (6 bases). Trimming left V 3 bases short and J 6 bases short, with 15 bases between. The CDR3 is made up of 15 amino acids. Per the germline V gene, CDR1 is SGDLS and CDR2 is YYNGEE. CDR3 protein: CASSESPTGPGELFF. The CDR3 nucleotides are TGTGCCAGCAGCGAGTCCCCTACAGGGCCCGGGGAGCTGTTTTTT.

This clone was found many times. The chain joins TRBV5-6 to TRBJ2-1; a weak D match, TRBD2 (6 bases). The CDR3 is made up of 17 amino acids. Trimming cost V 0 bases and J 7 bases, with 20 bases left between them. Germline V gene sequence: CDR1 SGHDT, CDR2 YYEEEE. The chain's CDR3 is CASSLVTGTLGDNEQFF. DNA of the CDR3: TGTGCCAGCAGCTTGGTCACGGGGACTCTTGGTGATAATGAGCAGTTCTTC.

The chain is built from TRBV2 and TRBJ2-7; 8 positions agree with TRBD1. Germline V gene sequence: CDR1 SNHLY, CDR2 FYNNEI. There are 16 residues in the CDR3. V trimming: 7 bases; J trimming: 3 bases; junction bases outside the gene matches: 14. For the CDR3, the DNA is TGTGCCAGCATTAGAGGAATCGGGACAGGCGACTACGAGCAGTACTTC. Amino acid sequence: CASIRGIGTGDYEQYF.

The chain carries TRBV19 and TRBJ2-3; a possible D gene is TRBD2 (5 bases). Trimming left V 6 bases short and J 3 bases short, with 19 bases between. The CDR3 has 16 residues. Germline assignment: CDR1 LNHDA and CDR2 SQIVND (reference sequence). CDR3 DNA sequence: TGTGCCAGTAGCTTCAATCCGGGGTTCAAGACAGATACGCAGTATTTT. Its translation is CASSFNPGFKTDTQYF.

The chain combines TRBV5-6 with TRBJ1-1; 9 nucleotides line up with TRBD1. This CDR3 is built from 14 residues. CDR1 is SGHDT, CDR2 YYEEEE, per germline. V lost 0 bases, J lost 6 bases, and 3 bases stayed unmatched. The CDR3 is CASSLGTGASEAFF. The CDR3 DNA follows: TGTGCCAGCAGCTTGGGGACAGGGGCCTCTGAAGCTTTCTTT. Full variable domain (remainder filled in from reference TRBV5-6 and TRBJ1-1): DAGVTQSPTHLIKTRGQQVTLRCSPKSGHDTVSWYQQALGQGPQFIFQYYEEEERQRGNFPDRFSGHQFPNYSSELNVNALLLGDSALYLCASSLGTGASEAFFGQGTRLTVV.

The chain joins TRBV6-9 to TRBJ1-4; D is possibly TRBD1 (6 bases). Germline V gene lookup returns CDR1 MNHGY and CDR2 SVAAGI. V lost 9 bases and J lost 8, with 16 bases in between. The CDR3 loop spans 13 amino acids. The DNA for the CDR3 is TGTGCCAGAGGGGGGGGGTCTGGAGAAAAACTGTTTTTT. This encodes CARGGGSGEKLFF.

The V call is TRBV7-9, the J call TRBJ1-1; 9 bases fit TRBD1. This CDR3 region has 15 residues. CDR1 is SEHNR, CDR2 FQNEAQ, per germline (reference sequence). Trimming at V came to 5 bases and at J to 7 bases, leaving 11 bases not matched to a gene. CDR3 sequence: CASSPNGQGSGEAFF. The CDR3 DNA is TGTGCCAGCAGCCCAAATGGACAGGGGTCGGGTGAAGCTTTCTTT. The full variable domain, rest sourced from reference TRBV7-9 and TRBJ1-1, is DTGVSQNPRHKITKRGQNVTFRCDPISEHNRLYWYRQTLGQGPEFLTYFQNEAQLEKSRLLSDRFSAERPKGSFSTLEIQRTEQGDSAMYLCASSPNGQGSGEAFFGQGTRLTVV.

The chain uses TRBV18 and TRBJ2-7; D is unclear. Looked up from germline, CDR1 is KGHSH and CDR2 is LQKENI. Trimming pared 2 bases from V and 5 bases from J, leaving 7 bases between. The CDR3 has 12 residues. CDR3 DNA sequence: TGTGCCAGCTCACCAATCCCGGACGAGCAGTACTTC. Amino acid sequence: CASSPIPDEQYF.

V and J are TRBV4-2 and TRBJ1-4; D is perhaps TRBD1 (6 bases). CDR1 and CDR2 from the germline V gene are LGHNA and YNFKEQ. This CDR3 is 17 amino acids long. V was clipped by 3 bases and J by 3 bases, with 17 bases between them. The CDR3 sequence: CASSQEKYRASNEKLFF. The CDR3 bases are TGTGCCAGCAGCCAGGAAAAATACAGGGCCTCTAATGAAAAACTGTTTTTT.

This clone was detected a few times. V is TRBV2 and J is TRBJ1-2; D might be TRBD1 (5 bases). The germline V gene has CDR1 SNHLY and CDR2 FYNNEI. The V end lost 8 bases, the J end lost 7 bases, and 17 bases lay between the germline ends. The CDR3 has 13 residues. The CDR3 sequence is CASARLGGGGYTF. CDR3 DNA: TGTGCCAGCGCTCGGCTTGGGGGAGGTGGCTACACCTTC.

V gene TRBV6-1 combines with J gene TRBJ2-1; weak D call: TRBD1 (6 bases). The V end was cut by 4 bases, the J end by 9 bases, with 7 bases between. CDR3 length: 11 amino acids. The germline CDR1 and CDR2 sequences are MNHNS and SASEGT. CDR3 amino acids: CASSGGGEQFF. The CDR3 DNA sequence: TGTGCCAGCAGTGGAGGGGGTGAGCAGTTCTTC.

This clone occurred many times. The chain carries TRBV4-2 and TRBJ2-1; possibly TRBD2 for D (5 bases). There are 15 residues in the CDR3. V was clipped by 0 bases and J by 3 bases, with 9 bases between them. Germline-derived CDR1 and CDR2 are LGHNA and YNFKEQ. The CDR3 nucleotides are TGTGCCAGCAGCCAAGAGGCCAGCGGCTACAATGAGCAGTTCTTC. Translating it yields CASSQEASGYNEQFF.

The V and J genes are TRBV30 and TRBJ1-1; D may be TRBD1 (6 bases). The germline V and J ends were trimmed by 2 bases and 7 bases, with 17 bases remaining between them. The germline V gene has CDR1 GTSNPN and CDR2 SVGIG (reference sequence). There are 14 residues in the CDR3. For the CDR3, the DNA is TGTGCCTGGAGTCTGCCAGGGAAGGACAGTGAAGCTTTCTTT. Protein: CAWSLPGKDSEAFF.

The CDR3 region is CASSDSQGGVGNQPQHF. The CDR3 nucleotides are TGTGCCAGCAGTGACTCCCAGGGAGGGGTTGGCAATCAGCCCCAGCATTTT. The rearrangement uses TRBV6-4 and TRBJ1-5; possibly TRBD1 for D (5 bases). The germline gives CDR1 MRHNA, CDR2 SNTAGT. This CDR3 has 17 amino acids. V was clipped by 0 bases and J by 2 bases, with 14 bases between them.

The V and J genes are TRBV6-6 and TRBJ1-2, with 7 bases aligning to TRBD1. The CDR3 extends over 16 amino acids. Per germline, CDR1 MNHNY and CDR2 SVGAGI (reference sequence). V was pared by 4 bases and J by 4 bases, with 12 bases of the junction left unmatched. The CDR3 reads CASSSAKDRVGYGYTF. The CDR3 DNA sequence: TGTGCCAGCAGTTCTGCGAAAGACAGGGTGGGCTATGGCTACACCTTC.